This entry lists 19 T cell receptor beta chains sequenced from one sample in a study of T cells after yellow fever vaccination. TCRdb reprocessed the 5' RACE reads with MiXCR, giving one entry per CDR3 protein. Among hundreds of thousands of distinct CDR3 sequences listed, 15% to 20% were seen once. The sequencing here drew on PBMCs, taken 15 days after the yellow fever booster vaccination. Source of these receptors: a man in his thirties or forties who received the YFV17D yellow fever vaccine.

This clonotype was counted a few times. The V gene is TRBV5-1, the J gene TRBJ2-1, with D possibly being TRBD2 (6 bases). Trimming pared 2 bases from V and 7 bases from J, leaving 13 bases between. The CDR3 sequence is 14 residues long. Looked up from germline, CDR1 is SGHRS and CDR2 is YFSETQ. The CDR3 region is CASSFGRRGNEQFF. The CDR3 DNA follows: TGCGCCAGCAGCTTTGGGCGGCGGGGAAATGAGCAGTTCTTC. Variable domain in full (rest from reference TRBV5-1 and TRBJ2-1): KAGVTQTPRYLIKTRGQQVTLSCSPISGHRSVSWYQQTPGQGLQFLFEYFSETQRNKGNFPGRFSGRQFSNSRSEMNVSTLELGDSALYLCASSFGRRGNEQFFGPGTRLTVL.

CDR3 bases: TGCGCCAGCAGCTTGGAGCAGGGGGCCTATGGCTACACCTTC. Residues: CASSLEQGAYGYTF. The V call is TRBV5-1, the J call TRBJ1-2; 8 bases match TRBD1. With 0 bases clipped from V and 4 bases from J, the junction kept 2 bases outside the gene matches. Germline assignment: CDR1 SGHRS and CDR2 YFSETQ. The CDR3 is 14 amino acids.

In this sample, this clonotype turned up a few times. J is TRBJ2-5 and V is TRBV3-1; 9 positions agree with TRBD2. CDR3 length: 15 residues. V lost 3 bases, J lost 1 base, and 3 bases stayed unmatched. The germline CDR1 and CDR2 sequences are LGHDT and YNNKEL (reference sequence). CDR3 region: CASSQVAGAQETQYF. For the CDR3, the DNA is TGTGCCAGCAGCCAGGTAGCGGGAGCCCAAGAGACCCAGTACTTC.

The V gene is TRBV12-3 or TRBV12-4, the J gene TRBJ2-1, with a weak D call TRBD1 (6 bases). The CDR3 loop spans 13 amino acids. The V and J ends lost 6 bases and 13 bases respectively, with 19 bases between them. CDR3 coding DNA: TGTGCCAGCAGCCCCTCCCAGGGGTTTATTCAGTTCTTC. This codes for CASSPSQGFIQFF.

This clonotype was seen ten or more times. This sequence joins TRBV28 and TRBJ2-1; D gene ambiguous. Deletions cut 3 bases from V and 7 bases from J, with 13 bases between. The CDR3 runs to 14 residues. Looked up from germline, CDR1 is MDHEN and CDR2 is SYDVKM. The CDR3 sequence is CASSFQVMGNEQFF. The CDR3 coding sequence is TGTGCCAGCAGTTTTCAGGTCATGGGGAATGAGCAGTTCTTC.

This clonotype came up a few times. In DNA form, the CDR3 reads TGCAGTGCTAGAGTTGACCGCGATACGCAGTATTTT. Translated: CSARVDRDTQYF. The rearrangement links TRBV20-1 to TRBJ2-3, with D uncertain. The CDR3 has 12 residues. V lost 1 base and J 6 bases, leaving 8 bases between the germline ends. Germline CDR1 reads DFQATT; CDR2 reads SNEGSKA (reference sequence).

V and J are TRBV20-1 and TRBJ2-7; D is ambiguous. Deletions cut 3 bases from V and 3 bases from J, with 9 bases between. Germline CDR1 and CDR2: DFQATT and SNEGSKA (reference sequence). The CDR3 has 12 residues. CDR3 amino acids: CSASLNSYEQYF. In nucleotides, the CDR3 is TGCAGTGCTAGTCTCAACAGCTACGAGCAGTACTTC.

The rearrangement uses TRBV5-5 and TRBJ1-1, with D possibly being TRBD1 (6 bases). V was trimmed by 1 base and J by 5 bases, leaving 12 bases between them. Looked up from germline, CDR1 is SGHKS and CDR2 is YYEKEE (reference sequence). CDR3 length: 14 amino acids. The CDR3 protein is CASSLFVGATEAFF. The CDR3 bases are TGTGCCAGCAGCTTGTTTGTGGGGGCGACTGAAGCTTTCTTT.

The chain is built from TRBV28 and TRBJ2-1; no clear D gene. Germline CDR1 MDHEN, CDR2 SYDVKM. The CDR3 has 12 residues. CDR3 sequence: CVVISSYNEQFF. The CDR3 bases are TGTGTCGTAATTAGCTCCTACAATGAGCAGTTCTTC.

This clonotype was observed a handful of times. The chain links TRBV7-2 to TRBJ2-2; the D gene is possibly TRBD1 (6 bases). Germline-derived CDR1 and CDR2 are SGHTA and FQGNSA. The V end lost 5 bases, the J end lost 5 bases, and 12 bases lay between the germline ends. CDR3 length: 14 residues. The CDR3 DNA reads TGTGCCAGCAGCCGAACGGACAGAACCGGGGAGCTGTTTTTT. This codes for CASSRTDRTGELFF.

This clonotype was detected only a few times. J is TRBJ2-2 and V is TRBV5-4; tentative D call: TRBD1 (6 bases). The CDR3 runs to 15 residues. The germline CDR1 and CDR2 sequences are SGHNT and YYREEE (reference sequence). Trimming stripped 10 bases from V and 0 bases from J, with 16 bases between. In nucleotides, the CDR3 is TGTGCCGGGGGAGAGGGGGTGGCGAACACCGGGGAGCTGTTTTTT. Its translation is CAGGEGVANTGELFF. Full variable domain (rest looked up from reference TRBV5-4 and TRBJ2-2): ETGVTQSPTHLIKTRGQQVTLRCSSQSGHNTVSWYQQALGQGPQFIFQYYREEENGRGNFPPRFSGLQFPNYSSELNVNALELDDSALYLCAGGEGVANTGELFFGEGSRLTVL.

CDR3 region: CAWSVLAGGNTGELFF. In DNA, the CDR3 is TGTGCCTGGAGTGTACTTGCGGGAGGGAACACCGGGGAGCTGTTTTTT. The rearrangement uses TRBV30 and TRBJ2-2; 8 bases are a match to TRBD2. This CDR3 region has 16 residues. Looked up from germline, CDR1 is GTSNPN and CDR2 is SVGIG (reference sequence). V lost 0 bases, J lost 1 base, and 4 bases stayed unmatched.

CDR3 nucleotide sequence: TGTGCCAGCAGCTTAGCCTTAGGGGTGGATACGCAGTATTTT. It yields the protein CASSLALGVDTQYF. The chain combines TRBV7-9 with TRBJ2-3; D perhaps matches TRBD1 (5 bases). Germline V gives CDR1 SEHNR, CDR2 FQNEAQ (reference sequence). The germline V and J ends were trimmed by 0 bases and 6 bases, with 10 bases remaining between them. The CDR3 length is 14 residues.

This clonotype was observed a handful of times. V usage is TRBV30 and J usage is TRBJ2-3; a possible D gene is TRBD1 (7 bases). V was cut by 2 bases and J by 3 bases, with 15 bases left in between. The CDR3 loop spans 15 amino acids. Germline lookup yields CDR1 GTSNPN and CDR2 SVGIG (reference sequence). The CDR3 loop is CAWSPGGRGTDTQYF. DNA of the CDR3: TGTGCCTGGAGTCCAGGGGGGCGGGGAACAGATACGCAGTATTTT.

Here the CDR3 DNA reads TGTGCCAGCCCTTGCAGGGGCCGTAACTACGAGCAGTACTTC. The encoded protein is CASPCRGRNYEQYF. This chain uses TRBV27 with TRBJ2-7, with D possibly matching TRBD1 (6 bases). Germline V lookup: CDR1 MNHEY, CDR2 SMNVEV (reference sequence). V was cut by 8 bases and J by 3 bases, with 17 bases left in between. This CDR3 has 14 amino acids.

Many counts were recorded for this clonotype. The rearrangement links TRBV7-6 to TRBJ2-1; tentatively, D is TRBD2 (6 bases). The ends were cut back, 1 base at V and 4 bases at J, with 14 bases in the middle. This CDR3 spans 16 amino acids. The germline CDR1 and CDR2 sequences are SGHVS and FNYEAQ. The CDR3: CASSLVGEAPYNEQFF. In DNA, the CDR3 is TGTGCCAGCAGCTTAGTAGGGGAGGCCCCATACAATGAGCAGTTCTTC.

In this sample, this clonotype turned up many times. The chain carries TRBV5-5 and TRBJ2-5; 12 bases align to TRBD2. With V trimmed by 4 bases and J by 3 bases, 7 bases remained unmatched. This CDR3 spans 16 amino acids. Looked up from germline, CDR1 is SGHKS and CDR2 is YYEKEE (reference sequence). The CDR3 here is CASSTTSGSGKETQYF. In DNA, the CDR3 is TGTGCCAGCAGCACGACTAGCGGGAGTGGTAAAGAGACCCAGTACTTC.

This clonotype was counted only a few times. CDR3 loop: CSAGYRGRNYGYTF. The CDR3, as DNA: TGCAGTGCTGGATACAGGGGGCGGAACTATGGCTACACCTTC. The genes are TRBV20-1 and TRBJ1-2; 9 positions match TRBD1. Losses at the gene ends were 5 bases for V and 2 bases for J; bases not matched to a gene: 6. CDR1 and CDR2 (germline): DFQATT, SNEGSKA (reference sequence). The CDR3 length is 14 residues.

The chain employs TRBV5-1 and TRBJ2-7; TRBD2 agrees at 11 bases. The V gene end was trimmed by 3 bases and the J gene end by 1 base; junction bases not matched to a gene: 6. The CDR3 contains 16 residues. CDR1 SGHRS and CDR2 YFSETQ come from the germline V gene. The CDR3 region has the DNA TGCGCCAGCAGCTACGGACTAGCGGGTTTTTCCTACGAGCAGTACTTC. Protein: CASSYGLAGFSYEQYF.